This paragraph covers one TCR beta chain sequence. Its antigen is still unknown. No base-level quality is on record; no much larger clone is a single base apart. This sample is part of a study of neurological immune-mediated disorders (dated by TCRdb to the late 2010s). Broadly, across the study: Among the roughly 35 multiple sclerosis patients, about 30 had relapsing-remitting MS and 3 had secondary progressive MS. The study compared peripheral blood TCR-beta repertoires of HTLV-I-associated myelopathy (HAM/TSP) patients, multiple sclerosis patients and healthy controls using UMI-based sequencing. The approximately 98 TCR-beta libraries included longitudinal samples, technical triplicates and paired sorted CD4+ and CD8+ T-cell subsets alongside PBMC samples. The cohort included 60 to 75 subjects: approximately 15 with HAM/TSP, around 34 with multiple sclerosis, and roughly 20 healthy controls. The paper's findings and limits, for the study overall: Repertoires from 18 of 34 MS patients were grouped by phylogenetic analysis into a cluster of related CDR3 sequences, suggesting a possible repertoire-level signature. No association of the MS cluster with clinical or MRI features was observed, and the need for larger cohorts was stated by the authors. The highest TCR clonal expansion was observed in HAM/TSP patients, whereas the lowest was observed in MS patients, even when compared with healthy controls. Expanded clones from different subjects shared no identical CDR3 amino acid sequences, which suggests that TCR-beta repertoires were private in all groups.

Compared with germline, V lacks 10 bases and J lacks 6 bases; bases without a gene match: 11. The CDR3, cysteine through phenylalanine, is 14 amino acids long. Kept here is only the CDR3 DNA, which spans 42 bases and is read in frame from base 1. The germline V gene sets CDR1 to ENHRY and CDR2 to SYGVKD. Libraries from unsorted PBMCs were made from 2 million PBMCs kept in RNAlater at -80 degrees C until RNA extraction. Multiple sclerosis patients were enrolled in a US clinical protocol under which disease progression was evaluated by magnetic resonance imaging. Peripheral blood was subjected to Ficoll-Hypaque density gradient centrifugation to isolate PBMCs, which were then cryopreserved in liquid nitrogen. cDNA synthesis used template-switch 5'RACE with a primer carrying a 10-nucleotide random unique molecular identifier tagging each TCR transcript. Each sequencing run produced over 200 million TCR-beta sequences covering 15-18 subjects. The RNeasy kit was used for extraction of total RNA. The KAPA Real-time Library Amplification kit was used to amplify TCR-beta VDJ regions with primers for the TCR constant region and the 5'RACE anchor. A first PCR added sample indexes and Illumina adaptors, and a second PCR then raised library yield. After Ampure bead purification, the roughly 650 bp TCR product was size-selected on a 2% E-gel SizeSelection system. Before pooling, library quality was checked on a Bioanalyzer, concentration was measured with Qubit, and libraries were quantified with the Kapa Library Quantification kit. Libraries were sequenced paired-end 2 x 150 bp on an Illumina HiSeq 2500. To increase sequence diversity, about 24-32% phiX was spiked into each library pool. The authors processed their data as follows. The quality-filtered reads were processed with the UMI-based MiGEC pipeline, whose error correction step removed more than 80% of the raw TCR sequences. IMGT germline references were used for alignment of VDJ genes, and clonotypes were defined by a unique CDR3 amino acid sequence together with V-J genes. VDJtools evaluated clonal expansion, Shannon diversity and CDR3 relatedness (CalcPairwiseDistances, ClusterSamples); CLCbio workbench built phylogenetic trees. Clones with at least 8 unique UMIs were defined as expanded, with this threshold being based on coefficient-of-variation modelling across technical triplicates. The public reads were quality trimmed at Q25 with fastp and then assembled into clones with MiXCR by TCRdb, keeping productive beta chains. CDR3 protein sequences are deduplicated, and each keeps its most common genes and DNA. These V and J calls rely on TCRdb rather than the paper's analysis. This sample comprises about 65,000 distinct CDR3 sequences, over 4% of them detected only once. About 2.6% of the sample lies in the top ten.

This receptor chain uses TRBV10-3 and TRBJ2-1, with 8 middle bases fitting TRBD2. The sequence was collected from a man between 45 and 60 years old with multiple sclerosis. Sequenced: PBMCs. Read as DNA, the sequence is TGTGCCACAGGCCGGGGGGGCCAAGGCAATGAGCAGTTCTTC. Translated, this gives CATGRGGQGNEQFF.